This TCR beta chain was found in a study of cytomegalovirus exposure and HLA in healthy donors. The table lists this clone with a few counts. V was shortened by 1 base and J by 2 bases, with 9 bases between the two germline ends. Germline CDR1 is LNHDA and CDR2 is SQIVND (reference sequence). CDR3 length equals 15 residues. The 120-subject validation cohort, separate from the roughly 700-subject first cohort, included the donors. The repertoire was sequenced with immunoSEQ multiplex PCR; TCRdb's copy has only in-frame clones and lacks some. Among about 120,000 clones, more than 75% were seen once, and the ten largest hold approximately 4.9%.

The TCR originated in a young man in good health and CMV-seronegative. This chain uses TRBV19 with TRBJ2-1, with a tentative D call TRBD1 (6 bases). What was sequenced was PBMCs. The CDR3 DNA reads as TGTGCCAGTAGTATAGTACAGGGACCCTACAATGAGCAGTTCTTC. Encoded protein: CASSIVQGPYNEQFF.